This TCR beta chain was identified during a study of blood T cell repertoires in COVID-19. Study-level background: T cells, B-cell-depleted T cells, or PBMCs supplied cDNA or gDNA.

Participant reports of clinical history set cohort assignment. Original handling: Reference gene primer amplification gave estimated nucleated cell counts. Repertoires were generated with immunoSEQ multiplex PCR, while TCRdb's copy carries only in-frame clones and drops some. V, J and clone size are taken as reported in that table, and D and trimming were inferred from the DNA itself. The repertoire holds approximately 200,000 clones, with around 85% as singletons. Sequencing input: PBMCs or T cells enriched from blood (not recorded which). The clonotype comes from a woman aged 25 to 45 who had recovered from COVID-19.

This CDR3 reads CAISEKGQGDNTIYF. The CDR3, as DNA: TGTGCCATCAGTGAGAAGGGACAGGGAGACAACACCATATATTTT. This chain joins TRBV10-3 and TRBJ1-3; 9 nucleotides agree with TRBD1. The CDR3 has 15 residues. Germline trimming cut 2 bases from V and 7 bases from J; bases unmatched to any gene: 6. Germline values: CDR1 ENHRY, CDR2 SYGVKD.